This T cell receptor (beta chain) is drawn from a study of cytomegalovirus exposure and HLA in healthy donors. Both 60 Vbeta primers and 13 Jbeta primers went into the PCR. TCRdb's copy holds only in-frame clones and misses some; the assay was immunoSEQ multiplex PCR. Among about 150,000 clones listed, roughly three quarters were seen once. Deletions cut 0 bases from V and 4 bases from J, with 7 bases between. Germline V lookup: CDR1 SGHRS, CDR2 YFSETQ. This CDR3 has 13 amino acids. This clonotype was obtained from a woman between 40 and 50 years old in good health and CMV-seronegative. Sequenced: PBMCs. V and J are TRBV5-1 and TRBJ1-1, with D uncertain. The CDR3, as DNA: TGCGCCAGCAGCTTGGCCCCAGTCACTGAAGCTTTCTTT. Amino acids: CASSLAPVTEAFF.